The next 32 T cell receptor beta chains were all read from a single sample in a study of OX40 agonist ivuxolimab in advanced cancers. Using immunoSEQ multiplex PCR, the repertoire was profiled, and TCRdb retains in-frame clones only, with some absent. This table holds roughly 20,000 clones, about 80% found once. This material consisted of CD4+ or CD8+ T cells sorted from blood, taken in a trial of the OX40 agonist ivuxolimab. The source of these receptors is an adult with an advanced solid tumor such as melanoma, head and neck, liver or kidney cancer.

CDR3 protein: CASSQDDRQAYNEQFF. CDR3 in DNA: TGCGCCAGCAGCCAAGATGACCGTCAAGCCTACAATGAGCAGTTCTTC. The V and J genes are TRBV4-1 and TRBJ2-1; no clear D. V was shortened by 0 bases and J by 2 bases, with 11 bases between the two germline ends. The CDR3 totals 16 residues. Germline CDR1 and CDR2: MGHRA and YSYEKL.

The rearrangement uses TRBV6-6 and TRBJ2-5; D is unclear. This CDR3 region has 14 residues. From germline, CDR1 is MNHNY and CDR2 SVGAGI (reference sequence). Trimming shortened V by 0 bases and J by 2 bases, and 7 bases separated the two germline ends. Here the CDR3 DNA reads TGTGCCAGCAGTTACTCTCAGTTACAAGAGACCCAGTACTTC. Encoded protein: CASSYSQLQETQYF.

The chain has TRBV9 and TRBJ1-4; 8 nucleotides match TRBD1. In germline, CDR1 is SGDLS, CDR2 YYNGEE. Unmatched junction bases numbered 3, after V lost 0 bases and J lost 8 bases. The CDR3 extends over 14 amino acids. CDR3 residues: CASSVEQGDEKLFF. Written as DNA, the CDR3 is TGTGCCAGCAGCGTAGAACAGGGGGACGAAAAACTGTTTTTT.

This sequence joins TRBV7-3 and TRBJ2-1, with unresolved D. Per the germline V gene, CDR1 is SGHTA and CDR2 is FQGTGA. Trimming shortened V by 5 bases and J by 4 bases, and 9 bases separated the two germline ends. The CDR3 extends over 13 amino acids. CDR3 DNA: TGTGCCAGCAGCGACTCCGCGTACAATGAGCAGTTCTTC. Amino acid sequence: CASSDSAYNEQFF.

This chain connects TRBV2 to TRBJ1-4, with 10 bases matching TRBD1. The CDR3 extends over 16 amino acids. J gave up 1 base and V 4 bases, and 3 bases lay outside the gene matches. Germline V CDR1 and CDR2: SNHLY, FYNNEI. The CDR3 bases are TGTGCCAGCAGTGCCGGACAGGGGGTAACTAATGAAAAACTGTTTTTT. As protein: CASSAGQGVTNEKLFF.

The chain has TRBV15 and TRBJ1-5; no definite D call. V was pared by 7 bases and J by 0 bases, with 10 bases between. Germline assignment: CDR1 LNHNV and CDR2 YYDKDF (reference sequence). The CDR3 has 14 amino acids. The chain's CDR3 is CATTPDHSNQPQHF. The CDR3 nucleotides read TGTGCCACCACCCCAGATCATAGCAATCAGCCCCAGCATTTT.

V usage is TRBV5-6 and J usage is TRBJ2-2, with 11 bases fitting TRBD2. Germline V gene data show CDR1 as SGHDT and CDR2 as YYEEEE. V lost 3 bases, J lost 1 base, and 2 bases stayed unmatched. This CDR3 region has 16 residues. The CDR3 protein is CASSWGTSGNTGELFF. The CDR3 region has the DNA TGTGCCAGCAGCTGGGGGACTAGCGGGAACACCGGGGAGCTGTTTTTT.

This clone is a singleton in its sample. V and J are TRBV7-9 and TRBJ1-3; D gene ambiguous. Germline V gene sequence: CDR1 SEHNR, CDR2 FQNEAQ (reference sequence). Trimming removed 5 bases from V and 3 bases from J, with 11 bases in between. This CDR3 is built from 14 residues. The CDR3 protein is CASSPDAGGNTIYF. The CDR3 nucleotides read TGTGCCAGCAGCCCGGACGCGGGTGGAAACACCATATATTTT.

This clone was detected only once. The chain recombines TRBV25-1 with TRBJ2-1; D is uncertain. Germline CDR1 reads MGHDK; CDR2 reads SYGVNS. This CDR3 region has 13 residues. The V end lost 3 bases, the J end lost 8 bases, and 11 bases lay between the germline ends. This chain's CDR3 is CASSDEVGYEQFF. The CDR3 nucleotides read TGTGCCAGCAGTGATGAGGTGGGATATGAGCAGTTCTTC.

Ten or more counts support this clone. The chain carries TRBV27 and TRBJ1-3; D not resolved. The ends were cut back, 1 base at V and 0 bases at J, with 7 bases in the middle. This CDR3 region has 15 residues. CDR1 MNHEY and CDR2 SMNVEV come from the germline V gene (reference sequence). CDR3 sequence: CASSLFAGSGNTIYF. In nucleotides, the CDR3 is TGTGCCAGCAGTTTATTCGCCGGCTCTGGAAACACCATATATTTT.

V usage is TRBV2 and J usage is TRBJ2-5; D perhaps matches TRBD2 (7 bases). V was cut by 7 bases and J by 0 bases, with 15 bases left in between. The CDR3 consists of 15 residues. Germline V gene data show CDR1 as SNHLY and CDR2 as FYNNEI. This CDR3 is CASTPGGSYQETQYF. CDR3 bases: TGTGCCAGCACGCCGGGGGGCTCGTACCAAGAGACCCAGTACTTC.

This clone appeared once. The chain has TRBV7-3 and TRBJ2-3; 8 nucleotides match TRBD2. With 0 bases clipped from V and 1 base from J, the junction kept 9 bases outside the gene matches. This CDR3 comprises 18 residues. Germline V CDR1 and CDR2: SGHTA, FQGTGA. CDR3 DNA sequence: TGTGCCAGCAGCTTAACGCTAGCGGGTGGGGGCGGCACAGATACGCAGTATTTT. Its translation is CASSLTLAGGGGTDTQYF. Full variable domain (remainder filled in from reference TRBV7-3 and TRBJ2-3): GAGVSQTPSNKVTEKGKYVELRCDPISGHTALYWYRQSLGQGPEFLIYFQGTGAADDSGLPNDRFFAVRPEGSVSTLKIQRTERGDSAVYLCASSLTLAGGGGTDTQYFGPGTRLTVL.

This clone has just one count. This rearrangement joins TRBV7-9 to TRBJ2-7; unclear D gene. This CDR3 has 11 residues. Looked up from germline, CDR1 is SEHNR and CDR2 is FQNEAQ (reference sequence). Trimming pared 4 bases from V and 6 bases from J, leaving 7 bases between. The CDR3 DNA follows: TGTGCCAGCAGCTACCCGGGCGAGCAGTACTTC. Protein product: CASSYPGEQYF.

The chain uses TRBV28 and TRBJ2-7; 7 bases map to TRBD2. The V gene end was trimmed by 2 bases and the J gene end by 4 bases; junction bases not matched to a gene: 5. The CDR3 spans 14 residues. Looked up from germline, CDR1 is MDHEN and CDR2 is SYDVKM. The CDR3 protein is CASSLLAEQYEQYF. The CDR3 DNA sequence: TGTGCCAGCAGTTTACTAGCGGAACAGTACGAGCAGTACTTC.

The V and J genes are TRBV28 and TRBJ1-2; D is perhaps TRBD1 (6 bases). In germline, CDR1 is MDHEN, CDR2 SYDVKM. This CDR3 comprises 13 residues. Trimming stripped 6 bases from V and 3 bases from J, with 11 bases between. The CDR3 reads CASSMTGYYGYTF. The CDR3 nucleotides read TGTGCCAGCAGCATGACAGGCTACTATGGCTACACCTTC.

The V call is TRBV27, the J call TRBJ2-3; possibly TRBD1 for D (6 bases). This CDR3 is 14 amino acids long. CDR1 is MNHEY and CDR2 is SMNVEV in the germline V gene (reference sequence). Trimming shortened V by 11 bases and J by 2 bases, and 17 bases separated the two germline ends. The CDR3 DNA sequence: TGTGCCGCAGCTCACAGGGATATCACAGATACGCAGTATTTT. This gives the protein CAAAHRDITDTQYF.

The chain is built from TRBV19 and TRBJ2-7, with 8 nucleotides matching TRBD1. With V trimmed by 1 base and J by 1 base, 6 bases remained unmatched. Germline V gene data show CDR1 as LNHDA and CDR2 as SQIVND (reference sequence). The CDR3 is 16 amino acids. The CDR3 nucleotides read TGTGCCAGTAGTATAGGAGGCAGGGGGCGATCCTACGAGCAGTACTTC. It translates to CASSIGGRGRSYEQYF.

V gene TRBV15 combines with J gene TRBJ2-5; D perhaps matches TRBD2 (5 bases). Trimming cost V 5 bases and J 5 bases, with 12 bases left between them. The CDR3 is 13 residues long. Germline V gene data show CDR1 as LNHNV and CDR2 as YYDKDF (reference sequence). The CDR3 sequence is CATSPTRVETQYF. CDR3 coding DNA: TGTGCCACCAGCCCTACTAGAGTGGAGACCCAGTACTTC.

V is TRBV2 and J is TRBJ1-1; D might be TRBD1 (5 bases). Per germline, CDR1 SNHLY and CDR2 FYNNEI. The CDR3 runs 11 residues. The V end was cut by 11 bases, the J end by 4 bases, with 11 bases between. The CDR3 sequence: CAGQEATEAFF. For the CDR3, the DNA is TGTGCCGGACAAGAGGCCACTGAAGCTTTCTTT.

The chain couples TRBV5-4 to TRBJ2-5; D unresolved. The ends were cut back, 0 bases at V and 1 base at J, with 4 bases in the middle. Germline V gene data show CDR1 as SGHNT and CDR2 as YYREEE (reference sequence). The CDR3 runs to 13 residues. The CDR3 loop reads CASSLAVQETQYF. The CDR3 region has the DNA TGTGCCAGCAGCTTGGCGGTCCAAGAGACCCAGTACTTC.

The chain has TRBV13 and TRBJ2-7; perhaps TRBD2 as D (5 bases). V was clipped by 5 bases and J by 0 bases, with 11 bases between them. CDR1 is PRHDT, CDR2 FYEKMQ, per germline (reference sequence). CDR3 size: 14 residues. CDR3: CASSVGMSSYEQYF. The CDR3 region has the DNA TGTGCCAGCAGCGTCGGGATGAGCTCCTACGAGCAGTACTTC.

CDR3 sequence (DNA): TGTGCCAGCAGTTGGAACCTCGCAGATACGCAGTATTTT. As protein: CASSWNLADTQYF. The genes are TRBV27 and TRBJ2-3; no clear D gene. There are 13 residues in the CDR3. The V gene lost 4 bases and the J gene lost 4 bases, with 9 bases spanning the gap. The germline V gene encodes CDR1 MNHEY and CDR2 SMNVEV (reference sequence).

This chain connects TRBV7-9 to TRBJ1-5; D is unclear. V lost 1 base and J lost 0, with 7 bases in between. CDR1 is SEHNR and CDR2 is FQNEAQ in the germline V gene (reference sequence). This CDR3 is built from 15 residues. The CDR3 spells CASSLGGYSNQPQHF. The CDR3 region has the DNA TGTGCCAGCAGCTTAGGGGGATATAGCAATCAGCCCCAGCATTTT.

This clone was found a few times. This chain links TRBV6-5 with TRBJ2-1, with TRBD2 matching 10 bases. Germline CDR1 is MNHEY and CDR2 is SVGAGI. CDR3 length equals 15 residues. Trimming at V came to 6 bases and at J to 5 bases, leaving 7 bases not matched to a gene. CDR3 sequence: CASSLLGLANNEQFF. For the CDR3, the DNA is TGTGCCAGCAGCCTATTGGGACTAGCGAACAATGAGCAGTTCTTC.

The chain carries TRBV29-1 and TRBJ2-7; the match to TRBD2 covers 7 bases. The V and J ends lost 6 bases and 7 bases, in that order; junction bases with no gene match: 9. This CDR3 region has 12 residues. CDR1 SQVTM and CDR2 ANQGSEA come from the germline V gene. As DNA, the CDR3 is TGCAGCGTCGAGGGAGGGAGGGAGGAGCAGTACTTC. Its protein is CSVEGGREEQYF.

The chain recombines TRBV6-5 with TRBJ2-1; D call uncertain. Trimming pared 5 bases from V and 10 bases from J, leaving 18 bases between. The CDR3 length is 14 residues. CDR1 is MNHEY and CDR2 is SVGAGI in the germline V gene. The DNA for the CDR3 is TGTGCCAGCAGTCCCCTGGGCCGGGTGGGCGAGCAGTTCTTC. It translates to CASSPLGRVGEQFF.

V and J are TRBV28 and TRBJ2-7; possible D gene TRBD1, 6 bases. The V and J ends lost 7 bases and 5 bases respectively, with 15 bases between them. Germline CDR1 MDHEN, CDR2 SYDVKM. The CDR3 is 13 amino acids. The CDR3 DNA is TGTGCCAGCACCTACACAGGGTCCGACGAGCAGTACTTC. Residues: CASTYTGSDEQYF.

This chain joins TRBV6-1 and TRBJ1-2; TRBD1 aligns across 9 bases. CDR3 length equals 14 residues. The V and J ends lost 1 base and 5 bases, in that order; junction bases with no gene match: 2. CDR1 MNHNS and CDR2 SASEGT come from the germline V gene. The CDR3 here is CASSEGDRAYGYTF. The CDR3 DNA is TGTGCCAGCAGTGAAGGGGACAGGGCGTATGGCTACACCTTC.

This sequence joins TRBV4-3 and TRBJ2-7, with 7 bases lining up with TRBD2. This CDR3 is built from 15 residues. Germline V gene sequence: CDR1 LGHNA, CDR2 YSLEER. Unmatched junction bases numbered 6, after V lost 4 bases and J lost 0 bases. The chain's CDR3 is CASSLEPGGSYEQYF. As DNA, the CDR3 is TGCGCCAGCAGCCTAGAGCCGGGAGGCTCCTACGAGCAGTACTTC.

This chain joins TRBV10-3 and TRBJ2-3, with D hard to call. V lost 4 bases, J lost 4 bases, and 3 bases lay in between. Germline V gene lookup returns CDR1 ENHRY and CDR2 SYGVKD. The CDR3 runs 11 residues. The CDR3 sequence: CAISAADTQYF. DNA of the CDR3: TGTGCCATCAGTGCGGCAGATACGCAGTATTTT.

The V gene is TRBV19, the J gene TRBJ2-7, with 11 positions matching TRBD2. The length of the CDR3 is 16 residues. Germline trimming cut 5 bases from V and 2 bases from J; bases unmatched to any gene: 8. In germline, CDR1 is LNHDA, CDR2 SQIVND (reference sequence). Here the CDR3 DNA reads TGTGCCAGTAGTCCCGGGGGACTAGCGGCACCCTACGAGCAGTACTTC. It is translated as CASSPGGLAAPYEQYF.

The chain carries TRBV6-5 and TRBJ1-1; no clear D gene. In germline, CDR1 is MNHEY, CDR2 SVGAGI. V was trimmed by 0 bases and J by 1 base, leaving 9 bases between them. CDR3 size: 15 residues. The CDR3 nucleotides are TGTGCCAGCAGTTACTCCGTCGGCGGGAACACTGAAGCTTTCTTT. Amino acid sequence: CASSYSVGGNTEAFF.